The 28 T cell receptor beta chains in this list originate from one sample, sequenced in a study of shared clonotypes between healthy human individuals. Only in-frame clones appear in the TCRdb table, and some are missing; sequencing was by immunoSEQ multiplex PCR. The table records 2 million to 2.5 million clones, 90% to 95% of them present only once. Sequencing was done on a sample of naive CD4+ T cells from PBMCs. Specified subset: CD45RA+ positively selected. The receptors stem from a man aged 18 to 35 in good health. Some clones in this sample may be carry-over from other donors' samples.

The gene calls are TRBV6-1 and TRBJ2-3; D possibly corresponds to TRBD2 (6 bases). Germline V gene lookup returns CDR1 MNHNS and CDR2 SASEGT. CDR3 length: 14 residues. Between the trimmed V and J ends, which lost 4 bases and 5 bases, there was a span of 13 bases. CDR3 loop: CASSAEHGGDTQYF. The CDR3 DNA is TGTGCCAGCAGTGCCGAACACGGGGGAGATACGCAGTATTTT.

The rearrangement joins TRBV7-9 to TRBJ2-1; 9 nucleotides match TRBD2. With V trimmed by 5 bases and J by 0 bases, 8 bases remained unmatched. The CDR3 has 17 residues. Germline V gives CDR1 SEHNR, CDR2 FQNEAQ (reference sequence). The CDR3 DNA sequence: TGTGCCAGCAGCCCACGACTAGCGGTTAGCTCCTACAATGAGCAGTTCTTC. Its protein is CASSPRLAVSSYNEQFF.

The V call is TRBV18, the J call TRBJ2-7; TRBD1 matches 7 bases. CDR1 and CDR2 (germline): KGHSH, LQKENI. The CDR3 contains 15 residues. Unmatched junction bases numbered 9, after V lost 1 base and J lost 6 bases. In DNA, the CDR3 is TGTGCCAGCTCACCACAGGGGGCGCGGATGGGCGAGCAGTACTTC. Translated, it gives CASSPQGARMGEQYF. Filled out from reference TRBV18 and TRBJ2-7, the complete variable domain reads NAGVMQNPRHLVRRRGQEARLRCSPMKGHSHVYWYRQLPEEGLKFMVYLQKENIIDESGMPKERFSAEFPKEGPSILRIQQVVRGDSAAYFCASSPQGARMGEQYFGPGTRLTVT.

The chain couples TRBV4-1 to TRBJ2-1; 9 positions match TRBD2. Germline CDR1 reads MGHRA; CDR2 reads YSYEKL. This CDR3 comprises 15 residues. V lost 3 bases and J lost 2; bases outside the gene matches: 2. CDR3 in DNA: TGCGCCAGCAGCCAGGGCGGGAGGGCCTACAATGAGCAGTTCTTC. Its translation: CASSQGGRAYNEQFF.

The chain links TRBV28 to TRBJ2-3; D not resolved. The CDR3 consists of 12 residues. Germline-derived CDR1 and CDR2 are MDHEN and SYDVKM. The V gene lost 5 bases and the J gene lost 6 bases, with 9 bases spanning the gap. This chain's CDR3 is CASSGVMDTQYF. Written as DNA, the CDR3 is TGTGCCAGCAGTGGGGTTATGGATACGCAGTATTTT.

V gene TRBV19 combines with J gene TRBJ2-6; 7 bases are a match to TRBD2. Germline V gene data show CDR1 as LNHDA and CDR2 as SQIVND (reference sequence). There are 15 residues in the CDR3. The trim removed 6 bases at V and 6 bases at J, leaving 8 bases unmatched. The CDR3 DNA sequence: TGTGCCAGTAGCGGGGGGACCTTTGAGGCCAACGTCCTGACTTTC. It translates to CASSGGTFEANVLTF.

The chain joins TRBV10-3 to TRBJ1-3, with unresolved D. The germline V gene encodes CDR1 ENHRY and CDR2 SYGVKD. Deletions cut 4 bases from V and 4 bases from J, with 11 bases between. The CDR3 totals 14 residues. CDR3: CAISATTEGNTIYF. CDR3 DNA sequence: TGTGCCATCAGTGCCACGACTGAGGGAAACACCATATATTTT.

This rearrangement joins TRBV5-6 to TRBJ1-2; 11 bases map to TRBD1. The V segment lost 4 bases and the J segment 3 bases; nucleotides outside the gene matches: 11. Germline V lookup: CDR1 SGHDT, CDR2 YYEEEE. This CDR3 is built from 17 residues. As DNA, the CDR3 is TGTGCCAGCAGCCTGATGGACAGGGGGCGGTTAGACTATGGCTACACCTTC. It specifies CASSLMDRGRLDYGYTF. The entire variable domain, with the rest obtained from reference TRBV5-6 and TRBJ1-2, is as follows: DAGVTQSPTHLIKTRGQQVTLRCSPKSGHDTVSWYQQALGQGPQFIFQYYEEEERQRGNFPDRFSGHQFPNYSSELNVNALLLGDSALYLCASSLMDRGRLDYGYTFGSGTRLTVV.

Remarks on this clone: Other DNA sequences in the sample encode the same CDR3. The DNA of the CDR3 is TGTGCCAGCAGCTTAGGGGCGGCGAGCTCCTACGAGCAGTACTTC. This translates into CASSLGAASSYEQYF. The chain carries TRBV7-9 and TRBJ2-7; D remains ambiguous. Trimming pared 1 base from V and 0 bases from J, leaving 10 bases between. The CDR3 sequence is 15 residues long. Germline V gene lookup returns CDR1 SEHNR and CDR2 FQNEAQ (reference sequence). The full variable domain, rest sourced from reference TRBV7-9 and TRBJ2-7, is DTGVSQNPRHKITKRGQNVTFRCDPISEHNRLYWYRQTLGQGPEFLTYFQNEAQLEKSRLLSDRFSAERPKGSFSTLEIQRTEQGDSAMYLCASSLGAASSYEQYFGPGTRLTVT.

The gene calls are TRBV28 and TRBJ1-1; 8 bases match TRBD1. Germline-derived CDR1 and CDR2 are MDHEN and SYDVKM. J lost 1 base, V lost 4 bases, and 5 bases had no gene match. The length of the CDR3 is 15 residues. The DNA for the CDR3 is TGTGCCAGCAGTTCTGCCGGGACAGGGAACACTGAAGCTTTCTTT. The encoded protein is CASSSAGTGNTEAFF.

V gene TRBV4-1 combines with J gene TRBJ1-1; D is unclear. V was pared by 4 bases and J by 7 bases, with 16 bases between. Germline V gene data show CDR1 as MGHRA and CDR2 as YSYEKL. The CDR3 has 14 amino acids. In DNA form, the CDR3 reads TGCGCCAGCAGCCGAGAGGATACCTGGGGTGAAGCTTTCTTT. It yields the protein CASSREDTWGEAFF.

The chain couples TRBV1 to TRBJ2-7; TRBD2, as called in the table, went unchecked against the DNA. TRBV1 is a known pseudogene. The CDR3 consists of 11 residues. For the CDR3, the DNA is TGCACCAGCAGCCTTGGCGGCGAGCAGTACTTC. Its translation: CTSSLGGEQYF.

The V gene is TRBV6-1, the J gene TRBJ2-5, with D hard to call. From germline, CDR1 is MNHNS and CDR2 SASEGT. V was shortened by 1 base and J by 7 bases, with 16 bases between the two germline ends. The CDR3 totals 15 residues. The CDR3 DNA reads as TGTGCCAGCAGTGAAGAAGAGATAGGATCGGGGACCCAGTACTTC. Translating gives CASSEEEIGSGTQYF.

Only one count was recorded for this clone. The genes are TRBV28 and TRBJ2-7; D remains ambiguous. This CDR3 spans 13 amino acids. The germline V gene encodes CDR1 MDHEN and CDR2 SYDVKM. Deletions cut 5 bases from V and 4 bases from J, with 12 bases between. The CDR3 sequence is CASSKIVPYEQYF. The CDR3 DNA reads TGTGCCAGCAGTAAGATCGTTCCTTACGAGCAGTACTTC.

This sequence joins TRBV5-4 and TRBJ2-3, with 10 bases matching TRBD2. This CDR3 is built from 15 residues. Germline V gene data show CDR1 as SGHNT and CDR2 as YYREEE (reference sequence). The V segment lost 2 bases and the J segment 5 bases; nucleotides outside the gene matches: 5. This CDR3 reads CASSLPSGSRDTQYF. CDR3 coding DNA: TGTGCCAGCAGCTTACCTAGCGGGAGTAGAGATACGCAGTATTTT.

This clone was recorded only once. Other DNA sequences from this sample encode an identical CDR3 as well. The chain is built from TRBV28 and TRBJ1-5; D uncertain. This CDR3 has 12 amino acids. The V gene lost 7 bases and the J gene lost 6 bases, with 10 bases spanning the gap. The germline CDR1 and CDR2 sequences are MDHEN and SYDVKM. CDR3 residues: CASTPPGQPQHF. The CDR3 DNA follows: TGTGCCAGCACCCCACCCGGTCAGCCCCAGCATTTT.

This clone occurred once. The CDR3 loop is CASRDAGVYEQYF. CDR3 DNA sequence: TGTGCCAGCCGGGACGCGGGGGTCTACGAGCAGTACTTC. V usage is TRBV27 and J usage is TRBJ2-7, with 7 bases aligning to TRBD2. CDR1 MNHEY and CDR2 SMNVEV come from the germline V gene (reference sequence). Losses at the gene ends were 8 bases for V and 3 bases for J; bases not matched to a gene: 7. This CDR3 has 13 residues.

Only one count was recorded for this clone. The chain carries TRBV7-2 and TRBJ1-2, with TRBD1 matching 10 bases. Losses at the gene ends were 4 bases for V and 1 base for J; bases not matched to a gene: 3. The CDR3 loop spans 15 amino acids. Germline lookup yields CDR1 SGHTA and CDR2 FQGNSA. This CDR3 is CASSSRTGGNYGYTF. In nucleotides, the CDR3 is TGTGCCAGCAGCTCCAGGACAGGGGGTAACTATGGCTACACCTTC. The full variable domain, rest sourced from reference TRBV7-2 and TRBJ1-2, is GAGVSQSPSNKVTEKGKDVELRCDPISGHTALYWYRQSLGQGLEFLIYFQGNSAPDKSGLPSDRFSAERTGGSVSTLTIQRTQQEDSAVYLCASSSRTGGNYGYTFGSGTRLTVV.

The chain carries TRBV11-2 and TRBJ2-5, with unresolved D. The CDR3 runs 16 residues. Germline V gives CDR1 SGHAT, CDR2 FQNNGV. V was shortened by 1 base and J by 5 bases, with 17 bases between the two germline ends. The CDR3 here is CASSLGLGRISETQYF. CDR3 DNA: TGTGCCAGCAGCTTAGGGTTGGGCAGAATAAGCGAGACCCAGTACTTC.

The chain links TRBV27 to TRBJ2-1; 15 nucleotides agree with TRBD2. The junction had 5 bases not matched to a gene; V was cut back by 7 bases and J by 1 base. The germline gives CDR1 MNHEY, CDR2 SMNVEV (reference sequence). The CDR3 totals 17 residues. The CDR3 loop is CASTGLAGGYSYNEQFF. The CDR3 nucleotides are TGTGCCAGCACGGGACTAGCGGGAGGATATTCCTACAATGAGCAGTTCTTC.

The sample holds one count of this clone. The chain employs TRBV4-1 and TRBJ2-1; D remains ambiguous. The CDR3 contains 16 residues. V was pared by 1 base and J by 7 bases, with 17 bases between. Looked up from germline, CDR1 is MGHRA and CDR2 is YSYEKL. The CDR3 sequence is CASSQGSVAQVNEQFF. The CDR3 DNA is TGCGCCAGCAGCCAAGGGTCGGTGGCCCAGGTGAATGAGCAGTTCTTC.

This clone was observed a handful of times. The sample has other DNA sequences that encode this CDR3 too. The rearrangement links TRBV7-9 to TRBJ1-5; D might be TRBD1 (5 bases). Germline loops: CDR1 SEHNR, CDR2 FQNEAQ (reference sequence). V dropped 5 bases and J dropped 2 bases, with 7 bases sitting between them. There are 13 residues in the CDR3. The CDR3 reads CASSRDGNQPQHF. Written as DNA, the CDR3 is TGTGCCAGCAGCCGGGACGGCAATCAGCCCCAGCATTTT.

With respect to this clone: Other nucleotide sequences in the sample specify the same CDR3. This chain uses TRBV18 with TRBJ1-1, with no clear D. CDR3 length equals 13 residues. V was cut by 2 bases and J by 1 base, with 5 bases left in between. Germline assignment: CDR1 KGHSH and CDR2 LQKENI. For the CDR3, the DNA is TGTGCCAGCTCACCAAGTGCGAACACTGAAGCTTTCTTT. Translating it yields CASSPSANTEAFF.

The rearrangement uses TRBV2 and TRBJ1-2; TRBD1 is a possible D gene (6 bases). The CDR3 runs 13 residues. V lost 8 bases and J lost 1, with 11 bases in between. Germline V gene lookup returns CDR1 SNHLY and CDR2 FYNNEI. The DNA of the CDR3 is TGTGCCAGCGGACAGTCACGTAACTATGGCTACACCTTC. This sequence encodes CASGQSRNYGYTF.

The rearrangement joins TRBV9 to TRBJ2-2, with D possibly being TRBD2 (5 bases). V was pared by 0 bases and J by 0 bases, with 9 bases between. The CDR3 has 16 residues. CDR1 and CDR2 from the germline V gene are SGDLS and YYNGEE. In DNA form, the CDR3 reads TGTGCCAGCAGCGTAGGAACAGCGGCGAACACCGGGGAGCTGTTTTTT. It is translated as CASSVGTAANTGELFF.

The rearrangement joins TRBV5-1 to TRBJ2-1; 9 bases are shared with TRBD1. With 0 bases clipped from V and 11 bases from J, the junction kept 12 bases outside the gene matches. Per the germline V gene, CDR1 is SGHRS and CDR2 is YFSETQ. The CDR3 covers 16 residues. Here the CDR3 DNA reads TGCGCCAGCAGCTTGGCTCTGGGACAGGGAAGTCGGAAGCAGTTCTTC. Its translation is CASSLALGQGSRKQFF.

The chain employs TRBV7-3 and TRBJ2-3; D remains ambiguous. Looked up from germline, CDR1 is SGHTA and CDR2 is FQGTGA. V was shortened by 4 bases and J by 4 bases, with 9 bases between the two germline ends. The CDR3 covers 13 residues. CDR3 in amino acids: CASSYDPADTQYF. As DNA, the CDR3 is TGTGCCAGCAGCTACGATCCGGCAGATACGCAGTATTTT.

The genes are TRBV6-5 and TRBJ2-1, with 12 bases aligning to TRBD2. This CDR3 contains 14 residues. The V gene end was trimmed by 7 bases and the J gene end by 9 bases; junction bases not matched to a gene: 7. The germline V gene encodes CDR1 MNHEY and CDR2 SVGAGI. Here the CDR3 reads CASTRLAGEVEQFF. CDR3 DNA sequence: TGTGCCAGCACCAGACTAGCGGGAGAGGTTGAGCAGTTCTTC.